These 3 T cell receptor beta chains originate from one sample sequenced in a study of cytomegalovirus exposure and HLA in healthy donors. The PCR employed 60 Vbeta primers together with 13 Jbeta primers. This table comes from immunoSEQ multiplex PCR, and its TCRdb copy is limited to in-frame clones, with some not included. The table records 100,000 to 150,000 clones, about 74% of them present only once. The material sequenced was PBMCs. These receptors all stem from a woman between 45 and 60 years old in good health and CMV-seropositive.

The chain couples TRBV5-5 to TRBJ2-1, with TRBD2 identical over 11 bases. V trimming: 0 bases; J trimming: 4 bases; junction bases outside the gene matches: 6. The CDR3 totals 17 residues. Germline assignment: CDR1 SGHKS and CDR2 YYEKEE (reference sequence). CDR3 sequence: CASSLAEVAGGYNEQFF. The CDR3 DNA follows: TGTGCCAGCAGCTTGGCCGAGGTAGCGGGGGGGTACAATGAGCAGTTCTTC.

In regard to this clone: One end of the junction fails to match germline, which may point to a read error. The chain uses TRBV2 and TRBJ2-2; TRBD2 agrees at 7 bases. The CDR3 has 15 amino acids. Germline loops: CDR1 SNHLY, CDR2 FYNNEI. CDR3 in DNA: TGTGCCAGCACTGGGGGGGACTACTTCACCGGGGAGCCGTTTTTT. The encoded protein is CASTGGDYFTGEPFF.

This clone was counted once. CDR3 region: CASSVDFDRRETQYF. DNA of the CDR3: TGTGCCAGCAGCGTAGATTTCGACAGGAGGGAGACCCAGTACTTC. The chain joins TRBV9 to TRBJ2-5, with D perhaps matching TRBD1 (6 bases). Germline V gene lookup returns CDR1 SGDLS and CDR2 YYNGEE. The CDR3 length is 15 residues. Trimming removed 0 bases at V and 5 bases at J, with 14 bases between.